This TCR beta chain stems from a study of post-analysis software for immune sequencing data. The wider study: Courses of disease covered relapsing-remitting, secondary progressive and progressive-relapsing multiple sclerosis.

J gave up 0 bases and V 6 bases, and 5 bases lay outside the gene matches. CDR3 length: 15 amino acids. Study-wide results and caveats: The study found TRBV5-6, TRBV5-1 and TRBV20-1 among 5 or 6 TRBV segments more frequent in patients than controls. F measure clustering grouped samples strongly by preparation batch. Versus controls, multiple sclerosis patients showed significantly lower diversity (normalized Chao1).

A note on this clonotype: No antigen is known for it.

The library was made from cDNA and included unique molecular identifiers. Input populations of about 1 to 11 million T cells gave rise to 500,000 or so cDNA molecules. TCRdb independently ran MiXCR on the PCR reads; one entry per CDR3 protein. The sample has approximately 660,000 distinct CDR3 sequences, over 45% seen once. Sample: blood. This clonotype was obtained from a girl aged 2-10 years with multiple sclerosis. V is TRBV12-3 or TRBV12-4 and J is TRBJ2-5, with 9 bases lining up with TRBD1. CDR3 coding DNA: TGTGCCAGCAGACGGACAGGGGCCGACCAAGAGACCCAGTACTTC. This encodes CASRRTGADQETQYF.